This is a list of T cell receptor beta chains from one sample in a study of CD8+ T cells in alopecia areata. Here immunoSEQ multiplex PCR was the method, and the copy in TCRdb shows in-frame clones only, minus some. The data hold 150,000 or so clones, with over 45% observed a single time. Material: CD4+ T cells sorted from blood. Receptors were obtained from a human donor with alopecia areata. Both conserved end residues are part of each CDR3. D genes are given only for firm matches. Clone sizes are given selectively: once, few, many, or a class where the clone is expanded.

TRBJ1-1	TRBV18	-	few	TGTGCCAGCTCACCACCGGGACTGACCGGGAACACTGAAGCTTTCTTT	CASSPPGLTGNTEAFF
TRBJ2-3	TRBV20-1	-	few	TGCAGTGCGGGGTTAGAGGGTACGCAGTATTTT	CSAGLEGTQYF
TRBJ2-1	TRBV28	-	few	TGTGCCAGCAGTTTACATGCGCAGGGTCCAAATGAGCAGTTCTTC	CASSLHAQGPNEQFF
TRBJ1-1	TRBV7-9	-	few	TGTGCCAGCAGCGACAGGAGCGCCAGAGCTTTCTTT	CASSDRSARAFF
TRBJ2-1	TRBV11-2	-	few	TGTGCCAGCAGCCCCCGGGATGAGCAGTTCTTC	CASSPRDEQFF
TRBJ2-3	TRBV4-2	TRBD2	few	TGTGCCAGCAGCAACCTAGCGGGAATGAACACAGATACGCAGTATTTT	CASSNLAGMNTDTQYF
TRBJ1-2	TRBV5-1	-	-	TGCGCCAGCAGCTTCGGACCTGACTATGGCTACACCTTC	CASSFGPDYGYTF
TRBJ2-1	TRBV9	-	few	TGTGCCAGCAGCGCGCAACCGACTAGGGACCATGAGCAGTTCTTC	CASSAQPTRDHEQFF
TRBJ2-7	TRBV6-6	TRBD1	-	TGTGCCAGCAGTTACCCCACCGGGACAGGGGGCGACGAGCAGTACTTC	CASSYPTGTGGDEQYF
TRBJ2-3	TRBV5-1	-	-	TGCGCCAGCAGCTCTTACACAGATACGCAGTATTTT	CASSSYTDTQYF
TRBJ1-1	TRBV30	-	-	TGTGCCTGGGCGACACTGAACACTGAAGCTTTCTTT	CAWATLNTEAFF
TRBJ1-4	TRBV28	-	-	TGTGCCAGCAGTTTTGGGGTGGACATTAATGAAAAACTGTTTTTT	CASSFGVDINEKLFF
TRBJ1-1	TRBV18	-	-	TGTGCCAGCTCACCCAGGGAAACTGAAGCTTTCTTT	CASSPRETEAFF
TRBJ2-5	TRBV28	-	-	TGTGCCAGCAGTTTTTTTTCGCTCCAAGAGACCCAGTACTTC	CASSFFSLQETQYF
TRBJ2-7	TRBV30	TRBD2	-	TGTGCCTGGACTCGGGAGGAGCGGGACGAGCAGTACTTC	CAWTREERDEQYF
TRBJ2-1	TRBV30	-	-	TGTGCCTGGAGTGTACAATTTGCGAACAATTTGTACAATGAGCAGTTCTTC	CAWSVQFANNLYNEQFF
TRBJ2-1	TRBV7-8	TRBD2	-	TGTGCCAGCAGCAGGACTAGCGGGGTCTCCTACAATGAGCAGTTCTTC	CASSRTSGVSYNEQFF
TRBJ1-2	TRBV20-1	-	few	TGCAGTGCTAGAGATCGCGGCGGCTACACCTTC	CSARDRGGYTF
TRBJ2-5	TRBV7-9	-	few	TGTGCCAGCAGCCCAGCTAGCGCTTACCAAGAGACCCAGTACTTC	CASSPASAYQETQYF
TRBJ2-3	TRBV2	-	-	TGTGCCAGCAGTGTCCGTCTCACAGATACGCAGTATTTT	CASSVRLTDTQYF
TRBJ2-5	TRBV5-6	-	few	TGTGCCAGCAGCTTGGTAGGGTGGGAGACCCAGTACTTC	CASSLVGWETQYF
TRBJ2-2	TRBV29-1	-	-	TGCAGCGTTGGTCAGACGAACACCGGGGAGCTGTTTTTT	CSVGQTNTGELFF
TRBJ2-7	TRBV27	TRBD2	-	TGTGCCAGCAGTGGGCGTAGCGGGAGCGCCTACGAGCAGTACTTC	CASSGRSGSAYEQYF
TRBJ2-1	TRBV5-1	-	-	TGCGCCAGCCGGGACGGGAGCTCCTACAATGAGCAGTTCTTC	CASRDGSSYNEQFF
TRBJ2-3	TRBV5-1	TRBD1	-	TGCGCCAGCAGCTTGGTGATCTGGGGACAGGGCACAGATACGCAGTATTTT	CASSLVIWGQGTDTQYF
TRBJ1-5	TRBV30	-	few	TGTGCCTGGAGTGTAAGGGAAAATCAGCCCCAGCATTTT	CAWSVRENQPQHF